This T cell receptor beta chain came from a study of Ad26.COV2.S vaccination and SARS-CoV-2 variants. Overall study: Of the COV1001 trial arms, the Ad26.COV2.S arm included the donor. Doses of Ad26.COV2.S were injected into muscle once or twice, 56 days apart.

Specified treatment: approximately 18 received Ad26.COV2.S at low or high dose, single or two shots; about 5 received placebo; per-sample allocation not given. After the first vaccine or placebo injection, samples were drawn on day 63. The germline gives CDR1 LNHDA, CDR2 SQIVND (reference sequence). This CDR3 is built from 13 residues. V lost 6 bases and J 9 bases, leaving 15 bases between the germline ends. Whole-study findings and limits: Similar non-spike TCR breadth was seen in vaccine and placebo recipients. People who got the vaccine had more spike-specific TCR breadth than people who got placebo.

Profiling relied on immunoSEQ multiplex PCR, and the TCRdb table lists in-frame clones only, not all of them. The sample contains around 450,000 clones, approximately 88% of which appear only once. Comments on this clone: Its antigen is still unknown.

The chain combines TRBV19 with TRBJ1-3; D is possibly TRBD1 (5 bases). The TCR sequence derives from a person between 18 and 60 years old who received the Ad26.COV2.S COVID-19 vaccine or a placebo. Sequencing was performed on peripheral blood, taken in a trial of Ad26.COV2.S vaccine versus placebo. In nucleotides, the CDR3 is TGTGCCAGTAGCAGCACGGCAGGGAGCACCATATATTTT. The encoded protein is CASSSTAGSTIYF.